This TCR beta chain is drawn from a study of shared clonotypes between healthy human individuals (TCRdb year 2020). The study in broad terms: The cohort included a few men and a couple of women between 18 and 49 years of age. Per donor, three plates each were used for CD4 naive and CD4 memory, two for CD8 naive, and one for CD8 memory. To estimate repertoire size and how much clonotype sharing occurs between individuals, the study deeply sequenced the blood TCR repertoires of roughly 5 healthy adults. Different laboratories and diverse techniques were used to prepare libraries and sequence TCR repertoires, to increase sequencing depth and limit assay-specific biases. Each donor's leukapheresis produced roughly between about 0.8 and 10 billion PBMCs. The paper's findings and limits, for the study overall: Pairwise subsampling led to the expectation that sequencing depth would affect the degree of clonotype sharing among donors. Rarefaction of sorted-subset datasets indicated incomplete sequencing despite the large sequencing depth. Sampling was limited to blood, and TCR repertoires in tissue likely differ from TCR repertoires in blood. Across a few donors, approximately 4.6% of naive CD4, approximately 3.5% of naive CD8, around 2.1% of memory CD4, and under 0.45% of memory CD8 clonotypes were shared. Compared with non-shared clonotypes, the clonotypes found in all four sorted-subset donors had higher generation probabilities. Because the study included only a small number of donors, the genetic and exposure-history diversity represented was limited. Naive subsets generally had larger estimated clonotype richness than memory subsets.

CD8 naive samples were CD45RO-negative cells positively selected for CCR7, giving a CD45RA+CCR7+ population that excluded TemRA cells. Healthy HIV-negative adults with no recently reported acute infections or vaccinations were included as donors. All donors were Caucasian adults living in Nashville, Tennessee, USA. Blood was collected by leukapheresis, and PBMCs were isolated by Ficoll-Histopaque density gradient centrifugation and then cryopreserved in liquid nitrogen vapor phase. Analytical flow cytometry was used to check the purity and quantity of each magnetically sorted T cell population. Genomic DNA was isolated from every sorted fraction and measured by UV absorbance on a Nanodrop 2000c. On this clone: Its specific antigen is unknown. Within one base of it there is no much larger clone, and no base qualities were kept.

Using the deep immunoSEQ assay, TCR CDR3 regions were amplified from genomic DNA by multiplex PCR. For each cell subset, the extracted genomic DNA was distributed evenly across all wells of several immunoSEQ 96-well plates, and each plate served as one replicate. For sorted subsets, around 200 ng genomic DNA, equal to 30,000 or so T cell genomes, was loaded into each replicate PCR. Purified libraries were measured with a Qubit 3.0 fluorometer, size-checked on a Bioanalyzer 2100, and measured again with the KAPA Library Quantification kit. A separate single-read 150-cycle Illumina NextSeq 550 flow cell was used to sequence each immunoSEQ 96-well plate. From the authors' description of their analysis: Because the immunoSEQ output held only junctional sequences and lacked quality scores, the filtering could not match the filtering applied to full-length reads. To assign V/J genes and CDR3, sequences were annotated against IMGT germline references using PyIR, a Python wrapper for IgBLAST v1.9. Reads were removed for weak V/J assignments (E-value above 1e-6), missing CDR3, stop codons, out-of-frame junctions, or ambiguous translated residues. A V3J clonotype was defined by an identical inferred V gene, J gene, and CDR3 amino acid sequence. The percentage overlap between two repertoires was calculated by dividing the number of shared unique clonotypes by the size of the smaller repertoire. Three approaches were used to assess repertoire richness: RTK rarefaction, the Chao1 estimator, and Recon v2.1 estimates of unobserved clonotypes. Generation probabilities for all TCRbeta clonotypes obtained by the gDNA method from a handful of donors were computed using OLGA. TCRdb took this table from immuneACCESS and kept in-frame rearrangements with V and J called. Such tables lack part of the clones; where checked against another copy, unresolved V genes explain under half of the gap, and the rest is unexplained. V and J calls and clone size are given by that table; D and trimming were obtained from the DNA. For this sample the table gives some 580,000 clones, of which roughly 98% were detected only once. The top ten clones comprise around 0.3% of the sample.

CDR3 length: 13 amino acids, cysteine to phenylalanine. Only CDR3 DNA is held: 39 bases, read in frame from base 1. Based on the germline V gene (reference sequence), the CDR1 and CDR2 sequences are LNHDA and SQIVND. V lost 8 bases and J lost 2 bases; the stretch between them is 13 bases long. This clonotype was sampled from a man younger than 40 in good health. Sequenced input: naive CD8+ T cells sorted from blood. The cell subset or site tag for this specimen amounts to: CD45RA+CCR7+. The chain is encoded by TRBV19 joined to TRBJ2-7, with the D segment identity uncertain. At the DNA level, the sequence is TGTGCCAGTGGGCCAGCCCAAGCCTACGAGCAGTACTTC. Translated, it gives CASGPAQAYEQYF.